A selection of T cell receptor beta chains follows, all from one sample in a study of cytomegalovirus exposure and HLA in healthy donors. The protocol was immunoSEQ multiplex PCR, while the TCRdb copy is restricted to in-frame clones and leaves out a portion. The data hold roughly 150,000 clones, with approximately 80% observed a single time. Sequenced sample: PBMCs. All receptors come from a man aged 25 to 40 in good health and CMV-seronegative. CDR3s include the opening cysteine and the closing phenylalanine or tryptophan. The order of the fields is J gene, V gene, D gene, clone size, CDR3 protein, CDR3 DNA. A D gene is named only where the DNA matches it firmly. Size is omitted from some rows. Given values are once, few, many or a class for expanded clones.

j_gene: TRBJ2-2
v_gene: TRBV27
d_gene: TRBD1
abundance: once
CDR3aa: CASRIGQGIGELFF
CDR3nt: TGTGCCAGCAGGATAGGACAGGGAATCGGGGAGCTGTTTTTT

j_gene: TRBJ1-3
v_gene: TRBV7-9
d_gene: .
abundance: .
CDR3aa: CASSLAESSGNTIYF
CDR3nt: TGTGCCAGCAGCTTAGCAGAGAGCTCTGGAAACACCATATATTTT

j_gene: TRBJ2-4
v_gene: TRBV4-1
d_gene: .
abundance: .
CDR3aa: CASSQLGAGNRAKNIQYF
CDR3nt: TGCGCCAGCAGCCAACTGGGGGCGGGTAATCGGGCCAAAAACATTCAGTACTTC

j_gene: TRBJ2-1
v_gene: TRBV11-2
d_gene: .
abundance: .
CDR3aa: CASSPPSLGQFF
CDR3nt: TGTGCCAGCAGCCCCCCCTCCCTCGGGCAGTTCTTC

j_gene: TRBJ1-2
v_gene: TRBV6-5
d_gene: TRBD1
abundance: .
CDR3aa: CASSWGTGGLGYTF
CDR3nt: TGTGCCAGCAGTTGGGGGACAGGGGGTCTCGGCTACACCTTC

j_gene: TRBJ1-1
v_gene: TRBV2
d_gene: TRBD1
abundance: .
CDR3aa: CASRDPGGTEAFF
CDR3nt: TGTGCCAGCAGGGACCCAGGGGGCACTGAAGCTTTCTTT

j_gene: TRBJ2-1
v_gene: TRBV6-1
d_gene: TRBD2
abundance: .
CDR3aa: CASSEKLAAPYNEQFF
CDR3nt: TGTGCCAGCAGTGAAAAACTAGCGGCCCCCTACAATGAGCAGTTCTTC

j_gene: TRBJ1-3
v_gene: TRBV30
d_gene: TRBD1
abundance: .
CDR3aa: CAWGTGTGNTIYF
CDR3nt: TGTGCCTGGGGGACAGGGACTGGAAACACCATATATTTT

j_gene: TRBJ2-5
v_gene: TRBV7-9
d_gene: TRBD1
abundance: .
CDR3aa: CASSMGQTMETQYF
CDR3nt: TGTGCCAGCAGCATGGGACAGACCATGGAGACCCAGTACTTC

j_gene: TRBJ1-4
v_gene: TRBV19
d_gene: TRBD1
abundance: .
CDR3aa: CASRRQGAGEKLFF
CDR3nt: TGTGCCAGTAGAAGACAGGGGGCGGGGGAAAAACTGTTTTTT

j_gene: TRBJ2-2
v_gene: TRBV18
d_gene: .
abundance: .
CDR3aa: CASSPPSVNTGELFF
CDR3nt: TGTGCCAGCTCACCACCTAGCGTCAACACCGGGGAGCTGTTTTTT

j_gene: TRBJ1-5
v_gene: TRBV6-4
d_gene: .
abundance: .
CDR3aa: CASSGPLRGCNQPQHF
CDR3nt: TGTGCCAGCAGTGGACCCTTGCGGGGGTGTAATCAGCCCCAGCATTTT

j_gene: TRBJ2-7
v_gene: TRBV7-9
d_gene: TRBD1
abundance: .
CDR3aa: CASSLGQGRHYEQYF
CDR3nt: TGTGCCAGCAGCCTCGGACAGGGGCGCCACTACGAGCAGTACTTC

j_gene: TRBJ1-1
v_gene: TRBV18
d_gene: .
abundance: .
CDR3aa: CASSPQEGWTNTEAFF
CDR3nt: TGTGCCAGCTCACCACAGGAGGGCTGGACGAACACTGAAGCTTTCTTT

j_gene: TRBJ2-7
v_gene: TRBV27
d_gene: TRBD1
abundance: few
CDR3aa: CASGTGGLTPYEQYF
CDR3nt: TGTGCCAGCGGGACAGGGGGCTTGACCCCCTACGAGCAGTACTTC

j_gene: TRBJ2-1
v_gene: TRBV7-6
d_gene: TRBD2
abundance: .
CDR3aa: CASSLTDPGLEPYNEQFF
CDR3nt: TGTGCCAGCAGCTTAACCGACCCTGGACTAGAACCCTACAATGAGCAGTTCTTC

j_gene: TRBJ1-3
v_gene: TRBV5-1
d_gene: TRBD1
abundance: .
CDR3aa: CASSSTGTGFGNTIYF
CDR3nt: TGCGCCAGCAGCTCCACCGGGACAGGGTTTGGAAACACCATATATTTT

j_gene: TRBJ2-5
v_gene: TRBV23-1
d_gene: .
abundance: once
CDR3aa: CASIRHRDPAQTQYF
CDR3nt: TGCGCCAGCATACGCCACAGGGATCCGGCGCAGACCCAGTACTTC

j_gene: TRBJ2-1
v_gene: TRBV6-4
d_gene: TRBD2
abundance: .
CDR3aa: CASSERLAGANEQLF
CDR3nt: TGTGCCAGCAGTGAAAGACTAGCGGGAGCCAATGAGCAGCTCTTC

j_gene: TRBJ1-3
v_gene: TRBV28
d_gene: .
abundance: .
CDR3aa: CASSSTGTQTGNTIYF
CDR3nt: TGTGCCAGCAGTTCTACCGGGACACAGACGGGAAACACCATATATTTT

j_gene: TRBJ1-5
v_gene: TRBV21-1
d_gene: .
abundance: .
CDR3aa: CASSKGGPNQPQHF
CDR3nt: TGTGCCAGCAGCAAAGGGGGGCCTAATCAGCCCCAGCATTTT

j_gene: TRBJ2-1
v_gene: TRBV7-9
d_gene: .
abundance: .
CDR3aa: CASSPTTYNEQFF
CDR3nt: TGTGCCAGCAGTCCTACTACTTACAATGAGCAGTTCTTC

j_gene: TRBJ2-7
v_gene: TRBV19
d_gene: TRBD1
abundance: .
CDR3aa: CASKGQPGPYEQYF
CDR3nt: TGTGCCAGTAAGGGACAGCCTGGCCCCTACGAGCAGTACTTC

j_gene: TRBJ2-7
v_gene: TRBV29-1
d_gene: .
abundance: .
CDR3aa: CSVDGSRHEQYF
CDR3nt: TGCAGCGTTGACGGGAGTCGCCACGAGCAGTACTTC

j_gene: TRBJ2-7
v_gene: TRBV7-9
d_gene: .
abundance: .
CDR3aa: CASSLSRSPFSYEQYF
CDR3nt: TGTGCCAGCAGCTTATCCCGGTCCCCATTCTCCTACGAGCAGTACTTC

j_gene: TRBJ2-1
v_gene: TRBV6-5
d_gene: TRBD2
abundance: .
CDR3aa: CASSKTSGGYNEQFF
CDR3nt: TGTGCCAGCAGCAAGACTAGCGGGGGTTACAATGAGCAGTTCTTC

j_gene: TRBJ1-1
v_gene: TRBV9
d_gene: TRBD1
abundance: .
CDR3aa: CASSATGTGDTEAFF
CDR3nt: TGTGCCAGCAGCGCTACCGGGACAGGGGACACTGAAGCTTTCTTT

j_gene: TRBJ1-2
v_gene: TRBV29-1
d_gene: .
abundance: once
CDR3aa: CSVEEAANYGYTF
CDR3nt: TGCAGCGTTGAGGAGGCAGCTAACTATGGCTACACCTTC

j_gene: TRBJ2-4
v_gene: TRBV5-8
d_gene: .
abundance: .
CDR3aa: CASYPQGRRQLAKNIQYF
CDR3nt: TGTGCCAGTTACCCACAGGGCAGACGCCAACTAGCCAAAAACATTCAGTACTTC

j_gene: TRBJ2-5
v_gene: TRBV5-6
d_gene: .
abundance: .
CDR3aa: CASSFGETQYF
CDR3nt: TGTGCCAGCAGCTTCGGGGAGACCCAGTACTTC

j_gene: TRBJ2-5
v_gene: TRBV27
d_gene: .
abundance: .
CDR3aa: CASTAGKTQYF
CDR3nt: TGTGCCAGCACGGCAGGAAAGACCCAGTACTTC

j_gene: TRBJ2-1
v_gene: TRBV11-2
d_gene: TRBD2
abundance: .
CDR3aa: CASSPRLAGNEQFF
CDR3nt: TGTGCCAGCAGCCCACGACTAGCGGGTAATGAGCAGTTCTTC

j_gene: TRBJ2-5
v_gene: TRBV5-1
d_gene: .
abundance: few
CDR3aa: CASSLGGPQETQYF
CDR3nt: TGCGCCAGCAGCCTCGGGGGGCCCCAAGAGACCCAGTACTTC

j_gene: TRBJ2-1
v_gene: TRBV2
d_gene: TRBD2
abundance: .
CDR3aa: CASSEALPAGYGGNEQFF
CDR3nt: TGTGCCAGCAGTGAAGCGCTTCCAGCGGGATACGGAGGCAATGAGCAGTTCTTC

j_gene: TRBJ2-5
v_gene: TRBV28
d_gene: TRBD1
abundance: .
CDR3aa: CASSRDRAETQYF
CDR3nt: TGTGCCAGCAGTAGGGACAGGGCGGAGACCCAGTACTTC

j_gene: TRBJ2-7
v_gene: TRBV6-1
d_gene: TRBD2
abundance: .
CDR3aa: CASNPVAGGSYEQYF
CDR3nt: TGTGCCAGCAACCCCGTAGCGGGAGGTTCCTACGAGCAGTACTTC

j_gene: TRBJ2-3
v_gene: TRBV30
d_gene: TRBD2
abundance: once
CDR3aa: CAWSSGLAGEWTDTQYF
CDR3nt: TGTGCCTGGAGTTCAGGACTAGCGGGAGAGTGGACAGATACGCAGTATTTT

j_gene: TRBJ1-1
v_gene: TRBV5-1
d_gene: TRBD1
abundance: .
CDR3aa: CASSRTGGMNTEAFF
CDR3nt: TGCGCCAGCAGCAGGACAGGGGGCATGAACACTGAAGCTTTCTTT

j_gene: TRBJ1-5
v_gene: TRBV6-4
d_gene: TRBD1
abundance: .
CDR3aa: CASSQTGGSQPQHF
CDR3nt: TGTGCCAGCAGTCAGACAGGGGGAAGTCAGCCCCAGCATTTT

j_gene: TRBJ2-3
v_gene: TRBV4-1
d_gene: TRBD2
abundance: .
CDR3aa: CASSQDLAGSTDTQYF
CDR3nt: TGCGCCAGCAGCCAAGATCTAGCGGGTAGCACAGATACGCAGTATTTT

j_gene: TRBJ2-1
v_gene: TRBV11-1
d_gene: .
abundance: .
CDR3aa: CASSPIRNEQFF
CDR3nt: TGTGCCAGCTCTCCTATCCGCAATGAGCAGTTCTTC